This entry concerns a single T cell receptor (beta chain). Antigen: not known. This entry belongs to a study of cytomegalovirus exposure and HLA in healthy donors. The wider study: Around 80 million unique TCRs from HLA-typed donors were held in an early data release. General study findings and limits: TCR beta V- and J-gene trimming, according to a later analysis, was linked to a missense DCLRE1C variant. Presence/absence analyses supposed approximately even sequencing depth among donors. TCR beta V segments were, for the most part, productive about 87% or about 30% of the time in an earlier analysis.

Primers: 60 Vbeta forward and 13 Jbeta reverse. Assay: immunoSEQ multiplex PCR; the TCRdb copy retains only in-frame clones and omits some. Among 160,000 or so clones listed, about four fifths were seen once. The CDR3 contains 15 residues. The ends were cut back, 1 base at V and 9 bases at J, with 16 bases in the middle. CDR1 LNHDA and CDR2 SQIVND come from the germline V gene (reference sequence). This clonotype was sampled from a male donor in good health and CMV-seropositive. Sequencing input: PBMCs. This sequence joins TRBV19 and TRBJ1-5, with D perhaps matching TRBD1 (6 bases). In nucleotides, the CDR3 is TGTGCCAGTAGTATAGGGACAGCGAACCTACTGCCCCAGCATTTT. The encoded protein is CASSIGTANLLPQHF.